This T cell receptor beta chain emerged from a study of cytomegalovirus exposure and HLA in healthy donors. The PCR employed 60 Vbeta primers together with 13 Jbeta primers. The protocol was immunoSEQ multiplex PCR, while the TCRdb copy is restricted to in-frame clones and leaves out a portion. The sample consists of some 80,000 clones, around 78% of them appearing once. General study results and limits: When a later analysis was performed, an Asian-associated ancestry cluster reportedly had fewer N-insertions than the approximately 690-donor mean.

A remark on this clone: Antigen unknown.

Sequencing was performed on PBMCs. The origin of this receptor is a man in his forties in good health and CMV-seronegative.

The chain's CDR3 is CASSLGSPVSEQYF. CDR3 in DNA: TGTGCCAGCAGCTTAGGATCACCAGTATCCGAGCAGTACTTC. The chain is built from TRBV11-2 and TRBJ2-7, with D unresolved. Trimming took 1 base from V and 6 from J, leaving 13 bases between them. Germline V gene data show CDR1 as SGHAT and CDR2 as FQNNGV. The CDR3 sequence is 14 residues long.